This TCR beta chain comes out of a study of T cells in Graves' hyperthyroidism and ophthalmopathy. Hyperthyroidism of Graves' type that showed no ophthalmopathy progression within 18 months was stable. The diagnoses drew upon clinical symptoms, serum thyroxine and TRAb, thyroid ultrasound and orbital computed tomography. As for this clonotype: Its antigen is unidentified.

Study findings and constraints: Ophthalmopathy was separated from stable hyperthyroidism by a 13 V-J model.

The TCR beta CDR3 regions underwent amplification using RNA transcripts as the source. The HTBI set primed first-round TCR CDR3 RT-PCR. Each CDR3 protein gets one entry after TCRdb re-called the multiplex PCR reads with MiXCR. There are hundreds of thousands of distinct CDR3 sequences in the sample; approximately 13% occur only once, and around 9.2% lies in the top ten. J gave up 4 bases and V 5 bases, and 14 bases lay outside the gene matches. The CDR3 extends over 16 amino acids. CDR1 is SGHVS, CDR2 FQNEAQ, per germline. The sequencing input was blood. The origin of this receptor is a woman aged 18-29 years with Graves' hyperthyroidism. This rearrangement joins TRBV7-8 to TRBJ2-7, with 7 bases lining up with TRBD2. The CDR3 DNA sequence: TGTGCCAGCAGCAGTATGTCCCCTAGCGGATATTACGAGCAGTACTTC. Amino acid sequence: CASSSMSPSGYYEQYF.